This paragraph covers one T cell receptor beta chain sequence. Its matching antigen is unknown. Trimming pared 3 bases from V and 9 bases from J, leaving 6 bases between. The CDR3 is 11 amino acids. Germline V gives CDR1 SGHNT, CDR2 YENEEA. The sample comes from a study of T cell responses to AZD1222 COVID-19 vaccine. Here immunoSEQ multiplex PCR was the method, and the copy in TCRdb shows in-frame clones only, minus some. The sample has approximately 88,000 clones; around 92% are singletons. Overall study findings and caveats: All repertoire sampling was performed exclusively after the peak T cell response. Donors were largely white British and mainly female; clonal diversity was possibly underestimated. Close to half of all spike-specific TCRs reportedly target regions of the variants that are unmutated.

The source of this sequence is an adult in good health. The chain uses TRBV11-3 and TRBJ2-1; D unclear. The source was peripheral blood, collected on day 0 of AZD1222 vaccination. In DNA form, the CDR3 reads TGTGCCAGCAGCTTCGGTGTTGAGCAGTTCTTC. Translation gives CASSFGVEQFF.